The 13 T cell receptor beta chains given below trace back to one sample, sequenced in a study of T cells in Graves' hyperthyroidism and ophthalmopathy. There were TCR beta CDR3 regions amplified from RNA transcripts. The TCR CDR3 first-round RT-PCR relied on the HTBI primer set. One entry per CDR3 protein results from TCRdb running MiXCR on the multiplex PCR reads. The sample records hundreds of thousands of distinct CDR3 sequences, 15% to 20% being singletons. The sequencing input was blood. These receptors were taken from a man between 40 and 49 years old with Graves' ophthalmopathy.

This clonotype was detected many times. The chain carries TRBV28 and TRBJ2-3; possibly TRBD2 for D (6 bases). The CDR3 extends over 15 amino acids. V was shortened by 2 bases and J by 5 bases, with 14 bases between the two germline ends. Germline assignment: CDR1 MDHEN and CDR2 SYDVKM. CDR3 in amino acids: CASSLPGTSRDTQYF. In nucleotides, the CDR3 is TGTGCCAGCAGTTTACCCGGGACTTCACGAGATACGCAGTATTTT.

This clonotype has ten or more counts. The chain uses TRBV7-9 and TRBJ2-3, with D maybe TRBD2 (5 bases). The germline CDR1 and CDR2 sequences are SEHNR and FQNEAQ (reference sequence). V lost 3 bases and J 4 bases, leaving 11 bases between the germline ends. This CDR3 comprises 14 residues. The CDR3 nucleotides are TGTGCCAGCAGCTTTGACGGGGTGGCAGATACGCAGTATTTT. Protein sequence: CASSFDGVADTQYF.

The chain carries TRBV7-2 and TRBJ2-3; no definite D call. The CDR3 is made up of 12 amino acids. CDR1 and CDR2 (germline): SGHTA, FQGNSA. Trimming took 11 bases from V and 7 from J, leaving 16 bases between them. The CDR3 DNA is TGTGCCTCAGCCGTCGATGAGAATACGCAGTATTTT. Translated: CASAVDENTQYF.

There are a few counts of this clonotype. Being one base from a much bigger clone, this may be a read error. The V call is TRBV7-2, the J call TRBJ2-1; 10 positions agree with TRBD2. This CDR3 comprises 15 residues. Germline V gives CDR1 SGHTA, CDR2 FQGNSA. As DNA, the CDR3 is TGTGCCAGCAGCCCCGGGACTAGCGTCCTAAATGAGCAGCTCTTC. Its protein is CASSPGTSVLNEQLF.

The J gene is TRBJ1-2, the V gene TRBV9; D is possibly TRBD1 (5 bases). The CDR3 runs to 19 residues. The germline gives CDR1 SGDLS, CDR2 YYNGEE. The V and J ends lost 0 bases and 2 bases respectively, with 23 bases between them. The CDR3 spells CASSVGPFFSRDLNYGYTF. The DNA of the CDR3 is TGTGCCAGCAGCGTAGGACCCTTCTTTTCCCGGGACTTGAACTATGGCTACACCTTC.

The CDR3 sequence is CASRPGTGVEQYF. The CDR3 DNA reads as TGTGCCAGCAGGCCCGGGACAGGGGTCGAGCAGTACTTC. The chain carries TRBV5-5 and TRBJ2-7; 10 positions agree with TRBD1. The CDR3 extends over 13 amino acids. Germline CDR1 is SGHKS and CDR2 is YYEKEE (reference sequence). Germline trimming cut 5 bases from V and 6 bases from J; bases unmatched to any gene: 5.

This clonotype was detected many times. V and J are TRBV6-1 and TRBJ1-2; TRBD1 aligns across 8 bases. The ends lost 3 bases at V and 7 bases at J; junction bases unmatched: 7. CDR1 and CDR2 (germline): MNHNS, SASEGT. The CDR3 runs to 14 residues. CDR3 sequence (DNA): TGTGCCAGCAGTGATTGGACAGGGTCGCTTGGCTACACCTTC. This codes for CASSDWTGSLGYTF.

This clonotype was detected only a few times. The gene calls are TRBV5-6 and TRBJ2-3; the match to TRBD2 covers 9 bases. The V and J ends lost 2 bases and 1 base, in that order; junction bases with no gene match: 11. The CDR3 is made up of 18 amino acids. Germline V CDR1 and CDR2: SGHDT, YYEEEE. The CDR3 region has the DNA TGTGCCAGCAGCTTTTCAGGACTAGCGCCGAGACGCACAGATACGCAGTATTTT. It encodes CASSFSGLAPRRTDTQYF.

Many counts were recorded for this clonotype. This chain uses TRBV5-1 with TRBJ2-3, with D perhaps TRBD1 (6 bases). V was cut by 5 bases and J by 3 bases, with 13 bases left in between. This CDR3 spans 14 amino acids. Germline CDR1 reads SGHRS; CDR2 reads YFSETQ. CDR3 sequence: CASRGDKFTDTQYF. DNA for the CDR3: TGCGCCAGCAGGGGGGACAAGTTTACAGATACGCAGTATTTT.

This clonotype was seen ten or more times. The chain carries TRBV12-5 and TRBJ1-6; D unclear. The CDR3 length is 13 residues. V was clipped by 6 bases and J by 6 bases, with 9 bases between them. Germline values: CDR1 LGHNT, CDR2 FRNRAP. CDR3 sequence (DNA): TGTGCTAGTGGACGAAGGACTAATTCACCCCTCCACTTT. Its translation is CASGRRTNSPLHF.

This clonotype was detected ten times or more. The chain joins TRBV11-2 to TRBJ2-1, with no clear D. V was clipped by 1 base and J by 8 bases, with 12 bases between them. Germline CDR1 SGHAT, CDR2 FQNNGV. The CDR3 extends over 14 amino acids. In DNA, the CDR3 is TGTGCCAGCAGCTTAGGCAGCCGGCGAGATGAGCAGTTCTTC. It yields the protein CASSLGSRRDEQFF.

The table lists this clonotype with a few counts. In DNA, the CDR3 is TGTGCCAGCAGCGTCGGTGGCGGGAGCTCCTACAATGAGCAGTTCTTC. This codes for CASSVGGGSSYNEQFF. V is TRBV9 and J is TRBJ2-1; TRBD2 matches at 7 bases. The V gene end was trimmed by 2 bases and the J gene end by 0 bases; junction bases not matched to a gene: 5. Germline CDR1 reads SGDLS; CDR2 reads YYNGEE. The CDR3 runs to 16 residues.

The chain recombines TRBV28 with TRBJ1-5; 8 bases fit TRBD1. This CDR3 spans 15 amino acids. Trimming at V came to 6 bases and at J to 3 bases, leaving 7 bases not matched to a gene. Germline V gene data show CDR1 as MDHEN and CDR2 as SYDVKM. DNA for the CDR3: TGTGCCAGCAGCCCAACGGGACAGGTCAATCAGCCCCAGCATTTT. This translates into CASSPTGQVNQPQHF. The full variable domain, in which reference TRBV28 and TRBJ1-5 provide the parts outside the CDR3, is DVKVTQSSRYLVKRTGEKVFLECVQDMDHENMFWYRQDPGLGLRLIYFSYDVKMKEKGDIPEGYSVSREKKERFSLILESASTNQTSMYLCASSPTGQVNQPQHFGDGTRLSIL.